This T cell receptor beta chain was identified during a study of preoperative IRX-2 immunotherapy in early breast cancer. As to treatment: preoperative locoregional IRX-2 cytokine immunotherapy. The table came from immunoSEQ multiplex PCR; TCRdb's copy has only in-frame clones and leaves some out. The data hold around 11,000 clones, with around 85% observed a single time. This clonotype originated in a human donor with breast cancer. The sample consisted of lymph node tissue, taken before IRX-2 immunotherapy.

The CDR3 region is CAISEVQPREKLFF. The CDR3 nucleotides read TGTGCCATCAGTGAGGTCCAGCCTCGGGAAAAACTGTTTTTT. J is TRBJ1-4 and V is TRBV10-3; no reliable D call. Germline CDR1 ENHRY, CDR2 SYGVKD. CDR3 length: 14 residues. Trimming removed 2 bases from V and 8 bases from J, with 12 bases in between.